This T cell receptor beta chain was obtained from a study of OX40 agonist ivuxolimab in advanced cancers. This clone was seen once. Germline assignment: CDR1 SGDLS and CDR2 YYNGEE. This CDR3 is built from 12 residues. The V end lost 5 bases, the J end lost 4 bases, and 7 bases lay between the germline ends. The data were produced by immunoSEQ multiplex PCR, yet TCRdb's version contains in-frame clones alone and is incomplete. The table lists 50,000 to 70,000 clones, about 88% of them singletons, with approximately 2% in the top ten. This sequence was found in an adult with an advanced solid tumor such as melanoma, head and neck, liver or kidney cancer. The sequencing here drew on CD4+ or CD8+ T cells sorted from blood, taken in a trial of the OX40 agonist ivuxolimab. The rearrangement links TRBV9 to TRBJ2-1; D unclear. CDR3 nucleotide sequence: TGTGCCAGCAGTCTAGGGTACAATGAGCAGTTCTTC. Amino acid sequence: CASSLGYNEQFF.